A selection of T cell receptor beta chains follows, all from one sample in a study of breast tumors, draining lymph nodes, adjacent tissues. Each CDR3 protein is one row after TCRdb ran MiXCR on the multiplex PCR reads. The data contain roughly 25,000 distinct CDR3 sequences, almost 70% of them singletons. The sample consisted of tumor-adjacent breast tissue. These receptors all come from a female donor with breast cancer. Some clones in this sample may be carry-over from other donors' samples. The CDR3 runs from the conserved cysteine through the conserved F or W. D genes are given only for firm matches. Clone size is stated in some rows and not others, as once, few, many or a class when expanded.

v_call	d_call	clone_size	j_call	cdr3_nt	cdr3_aa
TRBV2	TRBD2	.	TRBJ2-6	TGTGCCAGCAGCCCCGGGCGGGGGAGAGCGTTGGACGGGGCCAACGTCCTGACTTTC	CASSPGRGRALDGANVLTF
TRBV20-1	TRBD2	.	TRBJ2-7	TGCAGTGCTAGAGATAGCGGGAACAGATACGAGCAGTACTTC	CSARDSGNRYEQYF
TRBV2	TRBD1	many	TRBJ2-3	TGTGCCAGCAGTAGGCAGGGGGCGATGTCTAGCACAGATACGCAGTATTTT	CASSRQGAMSSTDTQYF
TRBV5-6	TRBD2	.	TRBJ2-1	TGTGCCAGCAGCGCGGGACTAGCGGGAATGGGCTCCTACAATGAGCAGTTCTTC	CASSAGLAGMGSYNEQFF
TRBV19	TRBD1	medium-sized	TRBJ1-4	TGTGCCAGTACTTTAACAGGGGTCGAAAAACTGTTTTTT	CASTLTGVEKLFF
TRBV2	.	.	TRBJ1-2	TGTGCCAGCAACCACCGACTGCCGGGTGGCTACACCTTC	CASNHRLPGGYTF
TRBV24-1	.	many	TRBJ2-6	TGTGCCACCAGTGATAAAGGTGGGGCCAACGTCCTGACTTTC	CATSDKGGANVLTF
TRBV6-6	TRBD1	.	TRBJ2-1	TGTGCCAGCAGTCAGACGACAGGGGGCAGTGAGCAGTTCTTC	CASSQTTGGSEQFF
TRBV2	.	.	TRBJ2-7	TGTGCCAGCAGTGAAGCCCGGGACGGATACGAGCAGTACTTC	CASSEARDGYEQYF
TRBV3-1	TRBD2	.	TRBJ2-3	TGTGCCAGCAGCCCCTTAGCGGGAGCGGGCACAGATACGCAGTATTTT	CASSPLAGAGTDTQYF
TRBV10-3	TRBD1	.	TRBJ2-3	TGTGCCATCAGGGGACAGCGGAGCACAGATACGCAGTATTTT	CAIRGQRSTDTQYF
TRBV10-3	.	.	TRBJ2-1	TGTGCCATACGGGACTTATCCTACAATGAGCAGTTCTTC	CAIRDLSYNEQFF
TRBV7-9	.	.	TRBJ2-7	TGTGCCAGCAGCTTAGATGGGCCCTCCTACGAGCAGTACTTC	CASSLDGPSYEQYF
TRBV9	.	.	TRBJ2-3	TGTGCCAGCAGCGTAGGACCGACTCCGACGGTAGATACGCAGTATTTT	CASSVGPTPTVDTQYF
TRBV20-1	.	.	TRBJ2-7	TGCAGTGCTAGTCAGGGTAGCAGCGAGCAGTACTTC	CSASQGSSEQYF
TRBV3-1	.	.	TRBJ2-1	TGTGCCAGCAGCCGAGCTCAGGGGAACGATGAGCAGTTCTTC	CASSRAQGNDEQFF
TRBV10-3	.	.	TRBJ1-2	TGTGCCATCAGTCCGCGACCCGTATATGGCTACACCTTC	CAISPRPVYGYTF
TRBV20-1	TRBD2	.	TRBJ2-1	TGCAGTGTTGAGAACCGGGCGGGAGCAACCTACAATGAGCAGTTCTTC	CSVENRAGATYNEQFF
TRBV6-1	.	once	TRBJ1-5	TGTGCCAGCAGTGGAACAGCGGATCAGCCCCAGCATTTT	CASSGTADQPQHF
TRBV5-5	.	few	TRBJ2-5	TGTGCCAGCAGCAGAACTGCGACAAGGGACCAAGAGACCCAGTACTTC	CASSRTATRDQETQYF
TRBV15	TRBD2	once	TRBJ2-3	TGTGCCACCAGCAGAGATACACTAGCGGGGGCCCTGGGGGATACGCAGTATTTT	CATSRDTLAGALGDTQYF
TRBV5-1	TRBD2	.	TRBJ2-3	TGCGCCAGCAGCTTACAACTAGCGGGAGGGTCAGATACGCAGTATTTT	CASSLQLAGGSDTQYF
TRBV7-7	.	.	TRBJ2-3	TGTGCTAGCAGCTTAGCGGTCACAGATACGCAGTATTTT	CASSLAVTDTQYF
TRBV20-1	.	.	TRBJ2-7	TGCAGTGCTAGGACGGACTTGACGTCCTACGAGCAGTACTTC	CSARTDLTSYEQYF
TRBV10-3	TRBD2	.	TRBJ2-7	TGTGCCATCAGAGCTGGACTAGCGGGGACCTACGAGCAGTACTTC	CAIRAGLAGTYEQYF
TRBV10-3	.	few	TRBJ1-2	TGTGCCAGCGAGGACAGCGGTAACTATGGCTACACCTTC	CASEDSGNYGYTF
TRBV29-1	.	.	TRBJ2-2	TGCAGCACCCGAGGAAGGGGAGGGAACACCGGGGAGCTGTTTTTT	CSTRGRGGNTGELFF
TRBV20-1	TRBD1	.	TRBJ2-1	TGCAGTGCTAGAGATTACGGACAGGGGGCTTGGGAGCAGTTCTTC	CSARDYGQGAWEQFF
TRBV4-1	.	.	TRBJ2-1	TGCGCCAGCAGCCAAGTAAGCGGCTCCTACAATGAGCAGTTCTTC	CASSQVSGSYNEQFF
TRBV19	TRBD2	large	TRBJ2-1	TGTGCCAGTAGTGCTAGCGGGAGCGGGTACAATGAGCAGTTCTTC	CASSASGSGYNEQFF
TRBV9	.	many	TRBJ1-4	TGTGCCAGCAGCGTAGGGCTTAGTGATAATGAAAAACTGTTTTTT	CASSVGLSDNEKLFF
TRBV11-2	TRBD1	medium-sized	TRBJ2-7	TGTGCCAGCAGCTTCCCTTTCCGGGACAGGGGATCCTACGAGCAGTACTTC	CASSFPFRDRGSYEQYF
TRBV5-1	TRBD1	.	TRBJ2-3	TGCGCCAGCAGCTGGGGGACAGGGGCAGATACGCAGTATTTT	CASSWGTGADTQYF
TRBV15	TRBD2	.	TRBJ2-7	TGTGCCACCAGCAACGGACTAGCGGGAGGTGAGCAGTACTTC	CATSNGLAGGEQYF
TRBV2	.	few	TRBJ2-1	TGTGCCAGCAGTGAGGTGGGATACAATGAGCAGTTCTTC	CASSEVGYNEQFF
TRBV6-5	.	.	TRBJ2-7	TGTGCCAGCAGAAGTCGACGCGGAAAAGGGGACGAGCAGTACTTC	CASRSRRGKGDEQYF
TRBV6-5	.	.	TRBJ2-3	TGTGCCAGCAGTTCCTTCGGGACGGGCGGGGTAGATACGCAGTATTTT	CASSSFGTGGVDTQYF
TRBV6-6	.	.	TRBJ2-5	TGTGCCAGCAGTGACACGGGGGAAGAGACCCAGTACTTC	CASSDTGEETQYF
TRBV4-1	.	.	TRBJ2-3	TGCGCCAGCAGCCAGGACGGCACAGATACGCAGTATTTT	CASSQDGTDTQYF
TRBV30	.	.	TRBJ1-2	TGTGCCTGGATAGGCTTTAACTATGGCTACACCTTC	CAWIGFNYGYTF
TRBV12-3/TRBV12-4	.	.	TRBJ2-7	TGTGCCAGCCACCCTTTCAACTTTTCGGGACCATATGTCGAGCAGTACTTC	CASHPFNFSGPYVEQYF
TRBV20-1	.	once	TRBJ2-1	TGCAGTGCTGAGGGGGTCTCGAGCTCCTACAATGAGCAGTTCTTC	CSAEGVSSSYNEQFF
TRBV3-1	.	many	TRBJ2-5	TGTGCCAGCAAACCGGCCGTTTTGGGGGGAGAGACCCAGTACTTC	CASKPAVLGGETQYF
TRBV20-1	.	.	TRBJ1-5	TGCAGTGCCAAGCGGTCAGGGCACAGCAATCAGCCCCAGCATTTT	CSAKRSGHSNQPQHF
TRBV6-6	.	.	TRBJ2-5	TGTGCCAGCAGTTCAGGGTTGGAGACCCAGTACTTC	CASSSGLETQYF
TRBV11-1	.	.	TRBJ2-1	TGTGCCAGCAGCTTAGTTAAGAGCTCCTACAATGAGCAGTTCTTC	CASSLVKSSYNEQFF
TRBV11-3	.	.	TRBJ2-5	TGTGCCAGCAGCTTAGATGAACGGGCGGCAGGGTTAGAGACCCAGTACTTC	CASSLDERAAGLETQYF
TRBV20-1	TRBD2	.	TRBJ2-3	TGCAGTGCTAGGGAAGATACCGGGACTAGCGGGAGCACAGATACGCAGTATTTT	CSAREDTGTSGSTDTQYF
TRBV28	TRBD1	.	TRBJ1-2	TGTGCCAGCAGCAGGGACAGGACCTATGGCTACACCTTC	CASSRDRTYGYTF
TRBV19	.	once	TRBJ1-2	TGTGCCAGTACCCCCTCGGGATATGGCTACACCTTC	CASTPSGYGYTF
TRBV6-5	.	few	TRBJ1-6	TGTGCCAGCAGTCGGGATGGCGGGGGAGGTTCACCCCTCCACTTT	CASSRDGGGGSPLHF
TRBV13	.	.	TRBJ2-7	TGTGCCAGCAGCTTAGGACGAACACCCTACGAGCAGTACTTC	CASSLGRTPYEQYF